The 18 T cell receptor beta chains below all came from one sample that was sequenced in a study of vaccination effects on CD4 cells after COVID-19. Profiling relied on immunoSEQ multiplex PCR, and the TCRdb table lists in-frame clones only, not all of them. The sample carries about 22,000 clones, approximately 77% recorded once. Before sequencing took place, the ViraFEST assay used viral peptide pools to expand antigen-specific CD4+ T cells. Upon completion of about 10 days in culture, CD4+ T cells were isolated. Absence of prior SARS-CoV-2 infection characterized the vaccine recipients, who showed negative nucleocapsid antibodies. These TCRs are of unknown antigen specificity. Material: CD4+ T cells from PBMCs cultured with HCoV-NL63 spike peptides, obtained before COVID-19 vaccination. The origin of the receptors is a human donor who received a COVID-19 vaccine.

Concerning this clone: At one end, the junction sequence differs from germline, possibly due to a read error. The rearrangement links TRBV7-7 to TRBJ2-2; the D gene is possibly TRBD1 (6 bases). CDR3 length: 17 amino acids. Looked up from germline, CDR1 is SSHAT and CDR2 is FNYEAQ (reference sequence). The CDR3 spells CASSSGVGTSNTGELFF. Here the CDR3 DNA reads TGTGCTAGCAGCTCTGGTGTAGGGACAAGCAACACCGGGGAGCTGTTTTTT. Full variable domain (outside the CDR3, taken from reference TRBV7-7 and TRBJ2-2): GAGVSQSPRYKVTKRGQDVTLRCDPISSHATLYWYQQALGQGPEFLTYFNYEAQPDKSGLPSDRFSAERPEGSISTLTIQRTEQRDSAMYRCASSSGVGTSNTGELFFGEGSRLTVL.

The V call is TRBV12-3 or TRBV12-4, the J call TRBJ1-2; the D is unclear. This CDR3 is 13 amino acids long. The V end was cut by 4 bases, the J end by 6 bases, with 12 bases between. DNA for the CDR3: TGTGCCAGCAGTTCCCAAAGGCCCCATGGCTACACCTTC. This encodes CASSSQRPHGYTF.

The CDR3 coding sequence is TGTGCCAGCAGCGGACAGAAGGGGTTGGGCTACACCTTC. Protein product: CASSGQKGLGYTF. The chain has TRBV9 and TRBJ1-2; TRBD1 might be the D (5 bases). CDR1 and CDR2 (germline): SGDLS, YYNGEE. This CDR3 contains 13 residues. With 3 bases removed from V and 8 bases from J, the gap between germline ends came to 14 bases.

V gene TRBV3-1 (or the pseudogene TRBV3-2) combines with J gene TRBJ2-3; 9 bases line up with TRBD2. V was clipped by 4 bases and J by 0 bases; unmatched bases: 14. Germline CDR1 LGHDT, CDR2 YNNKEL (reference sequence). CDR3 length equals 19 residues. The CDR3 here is CASSPLPRLAGSSTDTQYF. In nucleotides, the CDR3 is TGTGCCAGCAGCCCACTTCCGAGGCTAGCGGGGTCTAGCACAGATACGCAGTATTTT.

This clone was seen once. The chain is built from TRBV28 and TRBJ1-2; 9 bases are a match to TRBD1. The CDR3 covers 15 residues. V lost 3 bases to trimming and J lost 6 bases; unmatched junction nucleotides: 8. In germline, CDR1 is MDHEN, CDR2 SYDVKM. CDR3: CASSLLDRGTDGYTF. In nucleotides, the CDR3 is TGTGCCAGCAGTTTGTTGGACAGGGGAACTGATGGCTACACCTTC.

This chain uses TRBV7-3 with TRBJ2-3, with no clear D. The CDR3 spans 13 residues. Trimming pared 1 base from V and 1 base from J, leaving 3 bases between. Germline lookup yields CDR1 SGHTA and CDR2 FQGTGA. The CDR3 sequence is CASSLKGTDTQYF. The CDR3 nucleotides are TGTGCCAGCAGCTTAAAAGGCACAGATACGCAGTATTTT.

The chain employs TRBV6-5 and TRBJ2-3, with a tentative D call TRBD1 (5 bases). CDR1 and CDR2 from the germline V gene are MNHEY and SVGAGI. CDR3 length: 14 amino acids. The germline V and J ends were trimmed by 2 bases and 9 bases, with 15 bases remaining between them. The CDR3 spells CASSYGVGVDTQYF. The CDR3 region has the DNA TGTGCCAGCAGTTACGGGGTAGGGGTCGACACGCAGTATTTT.

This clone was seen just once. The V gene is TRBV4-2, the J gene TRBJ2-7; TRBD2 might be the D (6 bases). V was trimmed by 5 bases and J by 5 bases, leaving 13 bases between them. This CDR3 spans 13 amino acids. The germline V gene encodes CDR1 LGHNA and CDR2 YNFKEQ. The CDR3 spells CASSKSRGNEQYF. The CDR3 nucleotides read TGTGCCAGCAGCAAGAGCCGGGGGAACGAGCAGTACTTC.

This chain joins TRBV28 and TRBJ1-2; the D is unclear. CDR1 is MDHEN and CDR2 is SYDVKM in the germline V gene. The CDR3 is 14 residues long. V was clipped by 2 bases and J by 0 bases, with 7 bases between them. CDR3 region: CASSLTPANYGYTF. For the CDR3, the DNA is TGTGCCAGCAGTTTAACGCCAGCTAACTATGGCTACACCTTC.

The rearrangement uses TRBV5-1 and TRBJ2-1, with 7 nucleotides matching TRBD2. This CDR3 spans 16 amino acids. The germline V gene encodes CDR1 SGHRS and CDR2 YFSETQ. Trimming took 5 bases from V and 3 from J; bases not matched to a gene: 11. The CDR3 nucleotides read TGCGCCAGCAGGACGACGGGGGGAGCAAACTACAATGAGCAGTTCTTC. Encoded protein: CASRTTGGANYNEQFF.

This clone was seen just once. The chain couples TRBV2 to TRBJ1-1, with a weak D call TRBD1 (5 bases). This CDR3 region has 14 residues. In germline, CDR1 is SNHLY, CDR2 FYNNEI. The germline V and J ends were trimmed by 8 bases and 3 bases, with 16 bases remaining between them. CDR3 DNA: TGTGCCAGCCAGAGGGACGGGGGGGACACTGAAGCTTTCTTT. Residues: CASQRDGGDTEAFF.

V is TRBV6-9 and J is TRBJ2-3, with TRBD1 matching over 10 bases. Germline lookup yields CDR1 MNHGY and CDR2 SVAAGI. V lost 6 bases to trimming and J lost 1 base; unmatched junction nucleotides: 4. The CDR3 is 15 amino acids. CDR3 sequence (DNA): TGTGCCAGCAGCACCGGGACAGGGGGCACAGATACGCAGTATTTT. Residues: CASSTGTGGTDTQYF.

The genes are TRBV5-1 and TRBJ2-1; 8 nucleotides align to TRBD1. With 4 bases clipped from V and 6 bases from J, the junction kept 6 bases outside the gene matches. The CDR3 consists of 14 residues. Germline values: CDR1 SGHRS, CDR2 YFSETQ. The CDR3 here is CASSPQGAGNEQFF. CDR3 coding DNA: TGCGCCAGCAGCCCGCAGGGGGCGGGCAATGAGCAGTTCTTC.

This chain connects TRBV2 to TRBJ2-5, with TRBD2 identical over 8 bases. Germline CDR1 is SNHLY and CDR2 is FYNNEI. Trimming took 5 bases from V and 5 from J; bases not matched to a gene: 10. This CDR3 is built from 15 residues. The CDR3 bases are TGTGCCAGCAGTAGGGCGGGGGGAGGTATGGAGACCCAGTACTTC. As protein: CASSRAGGGMETQYF.

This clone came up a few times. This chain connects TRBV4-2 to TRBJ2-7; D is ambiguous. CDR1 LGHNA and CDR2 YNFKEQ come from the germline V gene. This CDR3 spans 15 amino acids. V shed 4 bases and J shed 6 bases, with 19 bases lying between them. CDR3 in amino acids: CASSRVLPKAAEQYF. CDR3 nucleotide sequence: TGTGCCAGCAGCCGAGTACTACCTAAGGCGGCCGAGCAGTACTTC.

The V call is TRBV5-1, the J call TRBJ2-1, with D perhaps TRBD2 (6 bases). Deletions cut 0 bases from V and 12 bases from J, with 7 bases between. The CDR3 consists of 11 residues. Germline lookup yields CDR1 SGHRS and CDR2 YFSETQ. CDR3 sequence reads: CASSLGRGQFF. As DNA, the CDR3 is TGCGCCAGCAGCTTGGGGCGGGGGCAGTTCTTC.

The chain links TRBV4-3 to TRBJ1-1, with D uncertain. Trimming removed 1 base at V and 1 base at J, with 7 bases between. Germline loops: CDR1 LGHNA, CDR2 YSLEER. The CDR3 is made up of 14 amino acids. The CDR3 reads CASSQASGNTEAFF. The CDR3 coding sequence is TGCGCCAGCAGCCAAGCTTCGGGGAACACTGAAGCTTTCTTT.

The CDR3 reads CASSPPANQAKNIQYF. For the CDR3, the DNA is TGTGCCAGCAGCCCTCCGGCTAACCAAGCCAAAAACATTCAGTACTTC. The rearrangement links TRBV4-2 to TRBJ2-4; no clear D gene. V gave up 4 bases and J gave up 0 bases, with 13 bases separating them. The V gene's germline CDR1 is LGHNA and CDR2 YNFKEQ. The CDR3 covers 16 residues.